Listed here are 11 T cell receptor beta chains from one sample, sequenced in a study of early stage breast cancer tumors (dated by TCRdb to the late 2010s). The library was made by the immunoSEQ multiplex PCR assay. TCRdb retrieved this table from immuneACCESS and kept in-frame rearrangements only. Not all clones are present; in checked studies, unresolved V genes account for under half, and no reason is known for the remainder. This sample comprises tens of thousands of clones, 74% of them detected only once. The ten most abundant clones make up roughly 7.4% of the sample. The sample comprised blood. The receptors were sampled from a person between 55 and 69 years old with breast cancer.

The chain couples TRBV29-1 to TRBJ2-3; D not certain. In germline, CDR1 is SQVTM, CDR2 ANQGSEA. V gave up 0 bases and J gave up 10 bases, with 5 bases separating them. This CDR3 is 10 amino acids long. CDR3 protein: CSVEDRAQYF. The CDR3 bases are TGCAGCGTTGAAGATCGCGCGCAGTATTTT.

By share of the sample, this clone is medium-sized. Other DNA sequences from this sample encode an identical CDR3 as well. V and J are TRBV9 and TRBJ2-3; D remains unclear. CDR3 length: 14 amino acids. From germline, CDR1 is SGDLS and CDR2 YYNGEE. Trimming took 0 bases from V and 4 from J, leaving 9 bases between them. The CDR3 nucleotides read TGTGCCAGCAGCGTAGGTGTCAGCGCAGATACGCAGTATTTT. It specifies CASSVGVSADTQYF.

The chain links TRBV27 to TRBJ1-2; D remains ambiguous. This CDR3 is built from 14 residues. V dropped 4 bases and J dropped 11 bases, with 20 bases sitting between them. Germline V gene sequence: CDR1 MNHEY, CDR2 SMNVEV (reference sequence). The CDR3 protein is CASSYSTRAGKYTF. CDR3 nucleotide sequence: TGTGCCAGCAGTTACTCTACCCGGGCGGGGAAATACACCTTC.

This CDR3 is CASSELPMYNEQFF. DNA for the CDR3: TGTGCCAGCAGTGAACTCCCGATGTACAATGAGCAGTTCTTC. The chain has TRBV2 and TRBJ2-1; D is ambiguous. V shed 2 bases and J shed 4 bases, with 9 bases lying between them. The CDR3 length is 14 residues. Per germline, CDR1 SNHLY and CDR2 FYNNEI.

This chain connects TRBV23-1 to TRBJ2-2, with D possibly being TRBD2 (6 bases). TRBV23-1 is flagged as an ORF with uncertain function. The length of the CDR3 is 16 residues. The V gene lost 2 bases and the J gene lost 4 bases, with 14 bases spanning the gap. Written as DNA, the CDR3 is TGCGCCAGCAGTCAACGCCCGGGGGAGAGCACCGGGGAGCTGTTTTTT. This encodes CASSQRPGESTGELFF.

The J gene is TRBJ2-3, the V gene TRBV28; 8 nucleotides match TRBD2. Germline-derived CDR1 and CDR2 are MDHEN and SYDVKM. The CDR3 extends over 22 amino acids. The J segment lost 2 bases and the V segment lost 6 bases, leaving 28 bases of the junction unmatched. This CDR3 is CASSSTVRYTSGFFWDTDTQYF. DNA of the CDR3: TGTGCCAGCAGCTCAACCGTTCGCTACACTAGCGGTTTTTTTTGGGACACAGATACGCAGTATTTT.

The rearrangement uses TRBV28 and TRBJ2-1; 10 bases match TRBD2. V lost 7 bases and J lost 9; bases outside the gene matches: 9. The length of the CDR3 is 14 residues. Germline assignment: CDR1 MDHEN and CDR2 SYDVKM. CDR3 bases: TGTGCCAGCACCGGGCTAGCGGGAGTTTTTGAGCAGTTCTTC. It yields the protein CASTGLAGVFEQFF.

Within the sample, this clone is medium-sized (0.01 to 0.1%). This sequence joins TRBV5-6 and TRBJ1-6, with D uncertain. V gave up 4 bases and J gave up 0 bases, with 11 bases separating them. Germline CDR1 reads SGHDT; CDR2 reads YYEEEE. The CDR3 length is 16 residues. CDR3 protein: CASSVPLGSYNSPLHF. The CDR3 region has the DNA TGTGCCAGCAGCGTTCCCCTGGGCTCCTATAATTCACCCCTCCACTTT.

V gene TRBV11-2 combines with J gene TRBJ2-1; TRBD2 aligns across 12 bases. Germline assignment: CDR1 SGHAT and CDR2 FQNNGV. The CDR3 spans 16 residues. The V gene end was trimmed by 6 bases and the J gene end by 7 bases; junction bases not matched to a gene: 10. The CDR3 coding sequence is TGTGCCAGCAGACAGCCTAGCGGGAGGGCCGGGAATGAGCAGTTCTTC. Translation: CASRQPSGRAGNEQFF.

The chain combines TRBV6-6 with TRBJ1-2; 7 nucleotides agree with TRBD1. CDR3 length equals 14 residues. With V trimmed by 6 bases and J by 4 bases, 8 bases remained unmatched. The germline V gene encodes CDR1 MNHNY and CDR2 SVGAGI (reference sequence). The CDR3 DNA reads TGTGCCAGCAGCCTGGGAACAGGGGTCTATGGCTACACCTTC. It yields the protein CASSLGTGVYGYTF.

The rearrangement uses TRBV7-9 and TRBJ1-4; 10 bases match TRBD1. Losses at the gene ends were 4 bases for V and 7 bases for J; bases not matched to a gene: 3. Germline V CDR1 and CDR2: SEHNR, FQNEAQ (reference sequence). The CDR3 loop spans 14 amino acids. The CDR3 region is CASSWGQGSEKLFF. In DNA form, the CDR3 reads TGTGCCAGCAGCTGGGGACAGGGGTCTGAAAAACTGTTTTTT.